This T cell receptor (beta chain) emerged from a study of Graves' ophthalmopathy and Graves' hyperthyroidism. With respect to this clonotype: At one end, the junction sequence differs from germline, possibly due to a read error.

Germline-derived CDR1 and CDR2 are SNHLY and FYNNEI. The CDR3 spans 16 residues. RNA transcripts yielded amplified TCR beta CDR3 regions. The first round was an RT-PCR with HTBI primers, and the second round was a multiplex PCR. TCRdb re-called the multiplex PCR reads through MiXCR, storing one row per CDR3 protein. The sample yields over a million distinct CDR3 sequences, 35% to 45% seen once. This receptor was obtained from an adult man with Graves' hyperthyroidism. The rearrangement uses TRBV2 and TRBJ1-1; 11 bases fit TRBD1. The sequenced sample consisted of peripheral blood or thyroid tissue (not recorded which). CDR3 in DNA: TGTGCCAACAGTCCCGGGACAGGGGGTAGGAACACTGAAGCTTTCTTT. Its translation is CANSPGTGGRNTEAFF. The entire variable domain, with the rest obtained from reference TRBV2 and TRBJ1-1, is as follows: EPEVTQTPSHQVTQMGQEVILRCVPISNHLYFYWYRQILGQKVEFLVSFYNNEISEKSEIFDDQFSVERPDGSNFTLKIRSTKLEDSAMYFCANSPGTGGRNTEAFFGQGTRLTVV.